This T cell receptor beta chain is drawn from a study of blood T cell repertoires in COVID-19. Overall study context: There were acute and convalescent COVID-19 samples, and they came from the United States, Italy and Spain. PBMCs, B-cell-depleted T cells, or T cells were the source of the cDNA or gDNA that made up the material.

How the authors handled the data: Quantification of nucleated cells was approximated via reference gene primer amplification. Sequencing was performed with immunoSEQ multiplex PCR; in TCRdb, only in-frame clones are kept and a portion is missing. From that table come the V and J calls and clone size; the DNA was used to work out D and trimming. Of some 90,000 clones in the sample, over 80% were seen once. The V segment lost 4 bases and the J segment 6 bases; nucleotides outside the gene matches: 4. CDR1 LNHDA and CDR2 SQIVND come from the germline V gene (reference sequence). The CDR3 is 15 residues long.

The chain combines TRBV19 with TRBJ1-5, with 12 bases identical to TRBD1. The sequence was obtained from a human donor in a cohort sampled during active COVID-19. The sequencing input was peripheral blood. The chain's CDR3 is CASSRGQGAIQPQHF. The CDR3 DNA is TGTGCCAGTAGTAGGGGACAGGGGGCTATTCAGCCCCAGCATTTT.